This T cell receptor (beta chain) was sequenced during a study of T cells in localized non-small cell lung cancer. Study results and caveats: When the top 100 tumor clones were examined, a median approximately 57 of them also appeared in the adjacent lung, which was paired and uninvolved. Heterogeneity within the tumor remains possible, as just one region underwent sequencing. Uninvolved adjacent lung showed higher T cell clonality than tumor.

In its sample, this clone was seen a few times. As yet, its antigen is unknown. Sequencing was performed with immunoSEQ multiplex PCR; in TCRdb, only in-frame clones are kept and a portion is missing. Here the sample spans roughly 990 clones, around 35% being singletons. The material was lung tumor tissue, obtained before any cancer treatment. The TCR comes from a man aged 40 to 70 with stage I lung adenocarcinoma.

For the CDR3, the DNA is TGTGCCAGCAGCTCCGACTACAGGGGGAGTTCACCCCTCCACTTT. Translation gives CASSSDYRGSSPLHF. The chain couples TRBV6-8 to TRBJ1-6, with 8 bases matching TRBD1. The CDR3 sequence is 15 residues long. Germline V gene data show CDR1 as MNHGY and CDR2 as SAAAGT. The junction had 10 bases not matched to a gene; V was cut back by 6 bases and J by 9 bases.